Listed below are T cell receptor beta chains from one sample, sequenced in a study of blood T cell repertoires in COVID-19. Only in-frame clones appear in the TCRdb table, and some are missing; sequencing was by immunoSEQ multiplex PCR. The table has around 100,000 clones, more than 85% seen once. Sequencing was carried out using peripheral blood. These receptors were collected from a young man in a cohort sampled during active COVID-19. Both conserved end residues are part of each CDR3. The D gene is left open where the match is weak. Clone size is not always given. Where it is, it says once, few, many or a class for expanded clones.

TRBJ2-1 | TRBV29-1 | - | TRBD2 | CSVVSGGAREQFF | TGCAGCGTTGTTAGCGGGGGGGCCAGAGAGCAGTTCTTC
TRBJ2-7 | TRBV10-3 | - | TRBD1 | CAISAGGRDEQYF | TGTGCCATCAGCGCAGGGGGCAGGGACGAGCAGTACTTC
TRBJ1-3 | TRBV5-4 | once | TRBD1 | CASSQGQAGNTIYF | TGTGCCAGCAGCCAAGGACAGGCTGGAAACACCATATATTTT
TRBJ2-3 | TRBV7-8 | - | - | CASSPFGEPGTDTQYF | TGTGCCAGCAGCCCCTTCGGGGAGCCGGGCACAGATACGCAGTATTTT
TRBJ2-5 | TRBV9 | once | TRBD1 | CASSGRDRDSPQYF | TGTGCCAGCAGCGGCCGGGACAGGGACAGCCCCCAGTACTTC
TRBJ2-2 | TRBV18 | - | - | CASSPKQNTGELFF | TGTGCCAGCTCACCAAAACAGAACACCGGGGAGCTGTTTTTT
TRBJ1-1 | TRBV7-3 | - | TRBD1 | CASSLTGVDTEAFF | TGTGCCAGCAGCCTGACAGGGGTAGACACTGAAGCTTTCTTT
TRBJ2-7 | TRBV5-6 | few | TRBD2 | CASSFLAGARSYEQYF | TGTGCCAGCAGCTTTTTAGCGGGAGCGCGGTCCTACGAGCAGTACTTC
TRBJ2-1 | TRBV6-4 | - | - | CASSESGQRYNEQFF | TGTGCCAGCAGTGAGTCAGGACAGAGATACAATGAGCAGTTCTTC
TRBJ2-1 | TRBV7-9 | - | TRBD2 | CQAGRGGSNEQFF | TGCCAGGCAGGCCGGGGGGGCTCCAATGAGCAGTTCTTC
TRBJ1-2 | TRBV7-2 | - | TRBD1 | CASTPTGDDYGYTF | TGTGCCAGCACCCCTACAGGGGATGACTATGGCTACACCTTC
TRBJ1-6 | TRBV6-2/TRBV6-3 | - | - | CASSLEGRQNSPLHF | TGTGCCAGCAGCCTAGAGGGGAGGCAGAATTCACCCCTCCACTTT
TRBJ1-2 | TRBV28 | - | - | CASRTGINYGYTF | TGTGCCAGCAGGACAGGCATCAACTATGGCTACACCTTC
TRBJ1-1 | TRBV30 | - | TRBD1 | CAWSKGQGAGEAFF | TGTGCCTGGAGTAAGGGACAGGGGGCGGGTGAGGCTTTCTTT
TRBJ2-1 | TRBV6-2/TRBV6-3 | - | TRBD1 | CASSQDRGIFDEQFF | TGTGCCAGCAGTCAGGACAGGGGTATTTTTGATGAGCAGTTCTTC
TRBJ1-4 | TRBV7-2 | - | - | CASSLARQGNEKLFF | TGTGCCAGCAGCTTAGCGCGGCAGGGTAATGAAAAACTGTTTTTT
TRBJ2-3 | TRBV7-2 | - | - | CASSLSPGGPGTDTQYF | TGTGCCAGCAGCTTAAGCCCCGGGGGGCCTGGCACAGATACGCAGTATTTT
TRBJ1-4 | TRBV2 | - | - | CASSATGNRNEKLFF | TGTGCCAGCAGTGCAACAGGGAATCGAAATGAAAAACTGTTTTTT
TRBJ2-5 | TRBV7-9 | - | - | CASSPTGYETQYF | TGTGCCAGCAGCCCCACGGGGTACGAGACCCAGTACTTC
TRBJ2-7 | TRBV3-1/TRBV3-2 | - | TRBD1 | CASSQMTGVVYEQYF | TGTGCCAGCAGCCAAATGACAGGGGTAGTCTACGAGCAGTACTTC
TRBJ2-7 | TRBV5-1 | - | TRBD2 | CASSGRGEGYEQYF | TGCGCCAGCAGCGGACGGGGGGAAGGTTACGAGCAGTACTTC
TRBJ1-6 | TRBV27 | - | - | CASSFGGGGGSPLHF | TGTGCCAGCAGTTTTGGGGGGGGCGGGGGTTCACCCCTCCACTTT
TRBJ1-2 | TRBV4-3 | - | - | CASSPQTGDGGYGYTF | TGCGCCAGCAGCCCGCAAACGGGTGACGGAGGCTATGGCTACACCTTC
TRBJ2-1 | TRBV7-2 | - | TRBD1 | CASSHLRTGGNEQFF | TGTGCCAGCAGCCACCTCAGGACAGGGGGGAATGAGCAGTTCTTC
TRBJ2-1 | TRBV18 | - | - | CASSPPGYLAYNEQFF | TGTGCCAGCTCACCTCCGGGGTACCTCGCCTACAATGAGCAGTTCTTC
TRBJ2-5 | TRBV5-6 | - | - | CASSLSGEETQYF | TGTGCCAGCAGCTTGTCGGGAGAAGAGACCCAGTACTTC
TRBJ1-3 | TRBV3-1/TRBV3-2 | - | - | CASSQDLGRGVYTIYF | TGTGCCAGCAGCCAAGATCTAGGCAGGGGAGTATACACCATATATTTT
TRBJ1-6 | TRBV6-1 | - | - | CASSARPQRQADNSPLHF | TGTGCCAGCAGTGCTCGTCCTCAGCGACAGGCTGATAATTCACCCCTCCACTTT
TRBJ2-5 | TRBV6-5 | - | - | CATSPGTIETQYF | TGTGCCACCTCTCCCGGGACAATAGAGACCCAGTACTTC
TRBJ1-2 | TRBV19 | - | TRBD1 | CASRRDRGYGYTF | TGTGCCAGTAGACGGGACAGGGGCTATGGCTACACCTTC
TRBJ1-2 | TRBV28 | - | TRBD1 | CASSVTGGAYYGYTF | TGTGCCAGCAGTGTTACAGGGGGCGCATACTATGGCTACACCTTC
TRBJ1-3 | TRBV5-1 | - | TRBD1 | CASSLAPGGSGNTIYF | TGCGCCAGCAGCTTGGCCCCAGGGGGCTCTGGAAACACCATATATTTT
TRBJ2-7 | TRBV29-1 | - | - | CSVLSGGYEQYF | TGCAGCGTTCTCTCTGGAGGATACGAGCAGTACTTC
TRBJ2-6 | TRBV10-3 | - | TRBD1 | CAISESHGTGVSGANVLTF | TGTGCCATCAGTGAGTCACACGGGACAGGGGTCTCTGGGGCCAACGTCCTGACTTTC
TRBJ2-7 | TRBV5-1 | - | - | CASSLDPGGTAYEQYF | TGCGCCAGCAGCTTGGACCCTGGCGGGACAGCCTACGAGCAGTACTTC
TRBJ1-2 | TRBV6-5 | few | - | CASSSPSGYGYTF | TGTGCCAGCAGTTCACCGTCGGGCTATGGCTACACCTTC
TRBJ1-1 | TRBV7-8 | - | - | CASSLKEIGGTEAFF | TGTGCCAGCAGCTTAAAAGAGATTGGGGGGACTGAAGCTTTCTTT
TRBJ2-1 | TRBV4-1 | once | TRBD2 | CASSPGIRGGSNEQFF | TGCGCCAGCAGCCCAGGAATTCGGGGGGGCAGCAATGAGCAGTTCTTC
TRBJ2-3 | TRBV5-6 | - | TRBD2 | CASSLLGLAATDTQYF | TGTGCCAGCAGCTTGTTGGGACTAGCGGCGACAGATACACAGTATTTT
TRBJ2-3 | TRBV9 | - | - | CASSVRGAGTDTQYF | TGTGCCAGCAGCGTGCGCGGGGCGGGCACAGATACGCAGTATTTT
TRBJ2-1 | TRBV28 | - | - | CASSRTSHNNEQFF | TGTGCCAGCAGTCGGACTTCTCATAACAATGAGCAGTTCTTC
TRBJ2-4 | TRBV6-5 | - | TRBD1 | CASSPGTGGGDIQYF | TGTGCCAGCAGTCCCGGGACAGGGGGGGGAGACATTCAGTACTTC